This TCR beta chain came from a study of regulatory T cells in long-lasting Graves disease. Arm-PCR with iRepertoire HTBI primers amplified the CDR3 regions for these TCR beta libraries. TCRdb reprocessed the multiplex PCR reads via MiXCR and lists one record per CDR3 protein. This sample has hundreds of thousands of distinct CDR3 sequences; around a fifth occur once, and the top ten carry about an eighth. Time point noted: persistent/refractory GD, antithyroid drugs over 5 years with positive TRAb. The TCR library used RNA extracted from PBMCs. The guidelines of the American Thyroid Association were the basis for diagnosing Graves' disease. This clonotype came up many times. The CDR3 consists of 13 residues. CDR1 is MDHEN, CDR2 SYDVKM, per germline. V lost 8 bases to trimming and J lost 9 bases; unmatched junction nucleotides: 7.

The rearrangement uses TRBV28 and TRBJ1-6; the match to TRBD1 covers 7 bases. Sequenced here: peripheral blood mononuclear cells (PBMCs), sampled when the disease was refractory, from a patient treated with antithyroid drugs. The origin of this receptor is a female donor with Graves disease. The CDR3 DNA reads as TGTGCCAGCGGGGACAGCCGGGGTTCACCCCTCCACTTT. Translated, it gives CASGDSRGSPLHF. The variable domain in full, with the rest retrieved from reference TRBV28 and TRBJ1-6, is DVKVTQSSRYLVKRTGEKVFLECVQDMDHENMFWYRQDPGLGLRLIYFSYDVKMKEKGDIPEGYSVSREKKERFSLILESASTNQTSMYLCASGDSRGSPLHFGNGTRLTVT.